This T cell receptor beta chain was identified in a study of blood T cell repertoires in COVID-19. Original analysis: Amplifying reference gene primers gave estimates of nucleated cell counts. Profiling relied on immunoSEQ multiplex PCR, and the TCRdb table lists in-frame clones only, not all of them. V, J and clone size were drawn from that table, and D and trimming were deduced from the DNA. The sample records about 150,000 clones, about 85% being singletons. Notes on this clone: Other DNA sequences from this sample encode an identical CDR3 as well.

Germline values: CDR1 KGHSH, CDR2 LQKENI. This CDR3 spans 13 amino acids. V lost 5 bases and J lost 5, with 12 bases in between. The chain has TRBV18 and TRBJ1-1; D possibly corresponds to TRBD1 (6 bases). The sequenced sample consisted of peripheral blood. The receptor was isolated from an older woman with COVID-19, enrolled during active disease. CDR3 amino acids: CASSLQGGTEAFF. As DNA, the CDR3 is TGTGCCAGCTCATTACAGGGAGGGACTGAAGCTTTCTTT.